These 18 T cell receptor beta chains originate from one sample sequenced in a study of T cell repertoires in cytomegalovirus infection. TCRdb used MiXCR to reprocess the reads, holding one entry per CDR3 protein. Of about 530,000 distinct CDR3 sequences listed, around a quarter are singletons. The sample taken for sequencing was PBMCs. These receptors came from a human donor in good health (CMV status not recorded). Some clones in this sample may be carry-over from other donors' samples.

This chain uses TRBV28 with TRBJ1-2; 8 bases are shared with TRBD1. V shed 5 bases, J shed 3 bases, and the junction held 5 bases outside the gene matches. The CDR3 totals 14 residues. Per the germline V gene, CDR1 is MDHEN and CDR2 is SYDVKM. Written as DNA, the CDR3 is TGTGCCAGCAGTCCACCGGACAGGGACTATGGCTACACCTTC. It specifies CASSPPDRDYGYTF.

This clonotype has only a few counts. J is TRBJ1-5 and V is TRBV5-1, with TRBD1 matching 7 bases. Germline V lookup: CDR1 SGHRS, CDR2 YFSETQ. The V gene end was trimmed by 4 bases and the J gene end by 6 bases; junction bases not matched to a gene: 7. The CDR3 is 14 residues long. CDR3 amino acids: CASSRGTDGQPQHF. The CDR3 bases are TGCGCCAGCAGCCGCGGGACAGATGGTCAGCCCCAGCATTTT. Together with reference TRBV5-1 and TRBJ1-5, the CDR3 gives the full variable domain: KAGVTQTPRYLIKTRGQQVTLSCSPISGHRSVSWYQQTPGQGLQFLFEYFSETQRNKGNFPGRFSGRQFSNSRSEMNVSTLELGDSALYLCASSRGTDGQPQHFGDGTRLSIL.

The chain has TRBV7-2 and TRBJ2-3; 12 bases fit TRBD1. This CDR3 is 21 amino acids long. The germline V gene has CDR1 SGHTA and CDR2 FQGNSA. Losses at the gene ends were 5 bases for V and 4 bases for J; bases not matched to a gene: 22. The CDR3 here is CASSLLISGTGGLPTADTQYF. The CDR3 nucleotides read TGTGCCAGCAGCCTGCTTATCTCCGGGACAGGGGGCCTACCCACCGCAGATACGCAGTATTTT.

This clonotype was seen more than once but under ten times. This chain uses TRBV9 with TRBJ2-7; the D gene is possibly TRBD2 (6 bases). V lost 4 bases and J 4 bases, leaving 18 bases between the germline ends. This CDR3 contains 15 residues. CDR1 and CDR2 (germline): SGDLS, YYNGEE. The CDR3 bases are TGTGCCAGCAGCCAGGCCGGGACTTCAATTTACGAGCAGTACTTC. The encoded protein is CASSQAGTSIYEQYF.

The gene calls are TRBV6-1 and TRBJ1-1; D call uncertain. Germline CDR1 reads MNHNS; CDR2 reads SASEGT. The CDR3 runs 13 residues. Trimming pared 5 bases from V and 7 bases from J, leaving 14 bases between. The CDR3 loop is CASSYVSGGEAFF. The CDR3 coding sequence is TGTGCCAGCAGTTACGTTTCTGGCGGTGAAGCTTTCTTT.

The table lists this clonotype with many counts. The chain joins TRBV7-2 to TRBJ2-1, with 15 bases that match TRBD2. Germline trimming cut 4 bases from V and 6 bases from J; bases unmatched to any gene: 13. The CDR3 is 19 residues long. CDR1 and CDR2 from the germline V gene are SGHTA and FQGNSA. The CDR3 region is CASSSKRTSGRVSPNEQFF. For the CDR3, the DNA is TGTGCCAGCAGCTCAAAGCGGACTAGCGGGAGGGTTTCCCCCAATGAGCAGTTCTTC.

CDR3 bases: TGCAGCGTTGACAGCGAACAAGAGACCCAGTACTTC. Its protein product is CSVDSEQETQYF. V usage is TRBV29-1 and J usage is TRBJ2-5; D remains unclear. The CDR3 covers 12 residues. From germline, CDR1 is SQVTM and CDR2 ANQGSEA. Trimming pared 3 bases from V and 2 bases from J, leaving 7 bases between. Combining the CDR3 with reference TRBV29-1 and TRBJ2-5 gives the whole variable domain SAVISQKPSRDICQRGTSLTIQCQVDSQVTMMFWYRQQPGQSLTLIATANQGSEATYESGFVIDKFPISRPNLTFSTLTVSNMSPEDSSIYLCSVDSEQETQYFGPGTRLLVL.

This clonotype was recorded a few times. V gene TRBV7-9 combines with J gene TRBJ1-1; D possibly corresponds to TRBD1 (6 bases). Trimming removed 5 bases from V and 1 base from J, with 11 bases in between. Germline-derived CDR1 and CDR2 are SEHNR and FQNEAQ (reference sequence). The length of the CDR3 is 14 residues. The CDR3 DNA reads TGTGCCAGCAGCCCCAGGGGCCCGAACACTGAAGCTTTCTTT. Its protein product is CASSPRGPNTEAFF.

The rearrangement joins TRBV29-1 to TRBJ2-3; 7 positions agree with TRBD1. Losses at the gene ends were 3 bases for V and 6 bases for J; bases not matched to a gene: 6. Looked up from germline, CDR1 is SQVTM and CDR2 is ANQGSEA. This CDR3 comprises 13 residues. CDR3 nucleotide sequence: TGCAGCGTTGATATAGGGGGCATGGATACGCAGTATTTT. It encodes CSVDIGGMDTQYF.

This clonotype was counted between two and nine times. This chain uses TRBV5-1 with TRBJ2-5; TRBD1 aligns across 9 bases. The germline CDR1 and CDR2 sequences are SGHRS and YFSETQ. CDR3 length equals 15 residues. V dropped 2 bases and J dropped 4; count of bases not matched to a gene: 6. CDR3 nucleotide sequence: TGCGCCAGCAGCTTACAACAGGGGGCTCGAGAGACCCAGTACTTC. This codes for CASSLQQGARETQYF.

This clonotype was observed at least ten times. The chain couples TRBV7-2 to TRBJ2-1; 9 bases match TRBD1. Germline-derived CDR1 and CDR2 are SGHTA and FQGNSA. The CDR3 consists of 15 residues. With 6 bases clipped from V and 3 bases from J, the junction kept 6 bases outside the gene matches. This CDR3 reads CASRKQGANYNEQFF. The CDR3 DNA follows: TGTGCCAGCAGAAAACAGGGGGCCAACTACAATGAGCAGTTCTTC.

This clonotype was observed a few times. The CDR3 DNA follows: TGTGCCAGCAGCCAAGCCAAAGGATTTAATGAGCAGTTCTTC. Its translation is CASSQAKGFNEQFF. The V gene is TRBV14, the J gene TRBJ2-1; D gene unclear. From germline, CDR1 is SGHDN and CDR2 FVKESK. This CDR3 is built from 14 residues. V was cut by 1 base and J by 7 bases, with 11 bases left in between.

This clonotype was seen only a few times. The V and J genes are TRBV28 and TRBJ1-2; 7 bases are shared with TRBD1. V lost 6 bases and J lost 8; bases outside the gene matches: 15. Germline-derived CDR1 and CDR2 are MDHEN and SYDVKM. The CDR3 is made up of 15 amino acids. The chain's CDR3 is CASSPRGQGSKGYTF. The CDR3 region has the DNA TGTGCCAGCAGCCCTAGGGGGCAGGGTTCAAAGGGCTACACCTTC.

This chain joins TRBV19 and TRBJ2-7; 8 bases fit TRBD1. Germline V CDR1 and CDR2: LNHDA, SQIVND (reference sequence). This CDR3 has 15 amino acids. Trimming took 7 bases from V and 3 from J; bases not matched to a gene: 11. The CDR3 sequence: CASTMGTGDIYEQYF. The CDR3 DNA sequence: TGTGCCAGTACCATGGGGACAGGCGATATCTACGAGCAGTACTTC.

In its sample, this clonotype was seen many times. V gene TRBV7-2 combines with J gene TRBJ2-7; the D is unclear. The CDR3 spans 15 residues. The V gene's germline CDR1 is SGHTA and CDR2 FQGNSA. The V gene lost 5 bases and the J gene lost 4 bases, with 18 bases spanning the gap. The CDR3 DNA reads TGTGCCAGCAGCCCGCGTAGAAAGAGGATATACGAGCAGTACGTC. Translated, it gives CASSPRRKRIYEQYV.

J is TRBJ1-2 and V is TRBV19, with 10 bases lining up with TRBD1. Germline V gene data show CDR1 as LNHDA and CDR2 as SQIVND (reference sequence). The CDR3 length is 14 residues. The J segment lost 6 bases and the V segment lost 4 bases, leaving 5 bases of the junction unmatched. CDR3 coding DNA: TGTGCCAGTAGTAGGGACAGGGGATTCAATGGCTACACCTTC. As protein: CASSRDRGFNGYTF.

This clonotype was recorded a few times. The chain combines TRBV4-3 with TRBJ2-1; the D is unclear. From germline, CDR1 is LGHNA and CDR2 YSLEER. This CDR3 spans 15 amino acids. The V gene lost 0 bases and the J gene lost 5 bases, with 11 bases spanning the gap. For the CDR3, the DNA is TGCGCCAGCAGCCAAGAAGGTAATCGTGACAATGAGCAGTTCTTC. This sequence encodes CASSQEGNRDNEQFF.

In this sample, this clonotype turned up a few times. CDR3 region: CASSRDSFAGVEQYF. The CDR3, as DNA: TGTGCCAGTAGTAGGGACAGCTTCGCCGGGGTTGAGCAGTACTTC. The genes are TRBV19 and TRBJ2-7, with 7 bases lining up with TRBD1. CDR3 length: 15 amino acids. CDR1 LNHDA and CDR2 SQIVND come from the germline V gene (reference sequence). With 4 bases clipped from V and 7 bases from J, the junction kept 13 bases outside the gene matches.